A single sample gave rise to the 27 T cell receptor beta chains below, sequenced in a study of OX40 agonist ivuxolimab in advanced cancers. The library was produced with the immunoSEQ multiplex PCR assay. TCRdb carries this immuneACCESS record with in-frame sequences only. Its versions omit some clonotypes, under half of them owing to an unresolved V gene in the studies checked, with the rest unexplained. A total of roughly 100,000 clones appear in this sample, around nine tenths of them only once. The top ten hold 1.5% to 2% of the sample. The specimen was CD4+ or CD8+ T cells sorted from blood, collected in a trial of the OX40 agonist ivuxolimab. Source of these receptors: an adult with an advanced solid tumor such as melanoma, head and neck, liver or kidney cancer.

The V gene is TRBV4-3, the J gene TRBJ2-5; possibly TRBD2 for D (7 bases). Looked up from germline, CDR1 is LGHNA and CDR2 is YSLEER. The CDR3 totals 15 residues. With 1 base removed from V and 4 bases from J, the gap between germline ends came to 13 bases. CDR3 nucleotides: TGCGCCAGCAGCCAAGGCGGGGGAGGGGGAGAGACCCAGTACTTC. Its translation: CASSQGGGGGETQYF.

V and J are TRBV5-1 and TRBJ2-2, with D possibly TRBD1 on 5 matching bases. V was shortened by 3 bases and J by 5 bases, with 14 bases between the two germline ends. CDR3 size: 15 residues. The germline V gene encodes CDR1 SGHRS and CDR2 YFSETQ. The CDR3 sequence is CASSSTDTPTGELFF. The CDR3 DNA follows: TGCGCCAGCAGCTCAACGGACACCCCGACCGGGGAGCTGTTTTTT.

V gene TRBV5-6 combines with J gene TRBJ2-3, with TRBD2 matching over 13 bases. Germline CDR1 reads SGHDT; CDR2 reads YYEEEE. CDR3 length: 17 residues. V lost 6 bases, J lost 4 bases, and 11 bases stayed unmatched. DNA of the CDR3: TGTGCCAGCACCCTTACTAGCGGGGGGGCCGGGGCAGATACGCAGTATTTT. Translation gives CASTLTSGGAGADTQYF. Full variable domain (rest looked up from reference TRBV5-6 and TRBJ2-3): DAGVTQSPTHLIKTRGQQVTLRCSPKSGHDTVSWYQQALGQGPQFIFQYYEEEERQRGNFPDRFSGHQFPNYSSELNVNALLLGDSALYLCASTLTSGGAGADTQYFGPGTRLTVL.

The chain links TRBV7-9 to TRBJ2-3, with TRBD1 matching over 7 bases. The J segment lost 1 base and the V segment lost 7 bases, leaving 11 bases of the junction unmatched. The CDR3 has 16 residues. The V gene's germline CDR1 is SEHNR and CDR2 FQNEAQ (reference sequence). The CDR3: CASTPDGTVGTDTQYF. The CDR3 region has the DNA TGTGCCAGCACCCCCGATGGGACAGTGGGCACAGATACGCAGTATTTT. The variable domain in full, completed from reference TRBV7-9 and TRBJ2-3, reads DTGVSQNPRHKITKRGQNVTFRCDPISEHNRLYWYRQTLGQGPEFLTYFQNEAQLEKSRLLSDRFSAERPKGSFSTLEIQRTEQGDSAMYLCASTPDGTVGTDTQYFGPGTRLTVL.

The V call is TRBV5-4, the J call TRBJ2-2; tentatively, D is TRBD1 (6 bases). V dropped 0 bases and J dropped 4 bases, with 13 bases sitting between them. The germline gives CDR1 SGHNT, CDR2 YYREEE (reference sequence). This CDR3 has 16 amino acids. The CDR3 sequence is CASSLDRDAGTGELFF. CDR3 sequence (DNA): TGTGCCAGCAGCTTGGACAGGGATGCCGGCACCGGGGAGCTGTTTTTT.

V and J are TRBV6-6 and TRBJ2-1, with a weak D call TRBD1 (7 bases). The V gene's germline CDR1 is MNHNY and CDR2 SVGAGI (reference sequence). The CDR3 runs 16 residues. CDR3 sequence reads: CGGTVTRSPSYNEQFF. CDR3 nucleotide sequence: TGTGGCGGGACAGTGACTAGATCCCCCTCCTACAATGAGCAGTTCTTC.

V usage is TRBV11-2 and J usage is TRBJ2-1; 7 bases agree with TRBD2. J gave up 5 bases and V 1 base, and 2 bases lay outside the gene matches. This CDR3 contains 14 residues. Germline V gives CDR1 SGHAT, CDR2 FQNNGV. The CDR3: CASSLGGTNNEQFF. In nucleotides, the CDR3 is TGTGCCAGCAGCTTAGGGGGGACTAACAATGAGCAGTTCTTC. Drawing the rest from reference TRBV11-2 and TRBJ2-1, the complete variable domain is EAGVAQSPRYKIIEKRQSVAFWCNPISGHATLYWYQQILGQGPKLLIQFQNNGVVDDSQLPKDRFSAERLKGVDSTLKIQPAKLEDSAVYLCASSLGGTNNEQFFGPGTRLTVL.

The chain carries TRBV6-5 and TRBJ1-1; the D gene is possibly TRBD1 (6 bases). In germline, CDR1 is MNHEY, CDR2 SVGAGI. V was clipped by 0 bases and J by 8 bases, with 10 bases between them. The CDR3 totals 13 residues. The CDR3 sequence is CASSYSGHQEAFF. CDR3 DNA sequence: TGTGCCAGCAGTTACTCGGGACACCAGGAAGCTTTCTTT.

This chain connects TRBV2 to TRBJ2-3, with 14 bases aligning to TRBD2. CDR3 length: 17 amino acids. Germline V gene data show CDR1 as SNHLY and CDR2 as FYNNEI. J gave up 6 bases and V 7 bases, and 12 bases lay outside the gene matches. CDR3 protein: CASTSQAGTSGSDTQYF. The CDR3 DNA reads TGTGCCAGCACCTCCCAGGCCGGGACTAGCGGGAGCGATACGCAGTATTTT. The full variable domain, completed using reference TRBV2 and TRBJ2-3, is EPEVTQTPSHQVTQMGQEVILRCVPISNHLYFYWYRQILGQKVEFLVSFYNNEISEKSEIFDDQFSVERPDGSNFTLKIRSTKLEDSAMYFCASTSQAGTSGSDTQYFGPGTRLTVL.

V and J are TRBV19 and TRBJ2-5; D is unclear. CDR3 length equals 13 residues. Germline assignment: CDR1 LNHDA and CDR2 SQIVND (reference sequence). V gave up 6 bases and J gave up 5 bases, with 13 bases separating them. As DNA, the CDR3 is TGTGCCAGTAGGGGTCTGTTGGGGGAGACCCAGTACTTC. The encoded protein is CASRGLLGETQYF.

V gene TRBV11-3 combines with J gene TRBJ2-7; 9 positions agree with TRBD2. Germline V gene lookup returns CDR1 SGHNT and CDR2 YENEEA. The ends lost 1 base at V and 0 bases at J; junction bases unmatched: 4. The CDR3 has 16 amino acids. The chain's CDR3 is CASSLAGGRDSYEQYF. The CDR3 nucleotides read TGTGCCAGCAGCTTAGCTGGCGGGAGGGACTCCTACGAGCAGTACTTC. Based on the CDR3 plus reference TRBV11-3 and TRBJ2-7, the full variable domain is EAGVVQSPRYKIIEKKQPVAFWCNPISGHNTLYWYLQNLGQGPELLIRYENEEAVDDSQLPKDRFSAERLKGVDSTLKIQPAELGDSAVYLCASSLAGGRDSYEQYFGPGTRLTVT.

This chain links TRBV27 with TRBJ2-1; a possible D gene is TRBD1 (5 bases). Germline V CDR1 and CDR2: MNHEY, SMNVEV (reference sequence). Trimming pared 1 base from V and 7 bases from J, leaving 17 bases between. This CDR3 contains 16 residues. CDR3 DNA: TGTGCCAGCAGTTTATTTGGACGACTGGCAGGGAATGAGCAGTTCTTC. Amino acids: CASSLFGRLAGNEQFF.

The genes are TRBV7-2 and TRBJ1-1, with 8 positions matching TRBD1. The CDR3 is 15 residues long. The V gene's germline CDR1 is SGHTA and CDR2 FQGNSA. The V and J ends lost 5 bases and 4 bases, in that order; junction bases with no gene match: 9. The CDR3 DNA reads TGTGCCAGCAGCGTGAGACAGGGGCAAGGCACTGAAGCTTTCTTT. Its translation is CASSVRQGQGTEAFF.

V is TRBV6-6 and J is TRBJ2-7; possible D gene TRBD2, 6 bases. Trimming cost V 7 bases and J 3 bases, with 22 bases left between them. Germline loops: CDR1 MNHNY, CDR2 SVGAGI (reference sequence). The CDR3 totals 16 residues. The CDR3 region has the DNA TGTGCCAGCATCCGTGCGGGACCCTACGGGGACTACGAGCAGTACTTC. Translated: CASIRAGPYGDYEQYF.

The genes are TRBV9 and TRBJ2-1; possible D gene TRBD2, 5 bases. This CDR3 has 13 residues. Germline V gives CDR1 SGDLS, CDR2 YYNGEE. Between the trimmed V and J ends, which lost 2 bases and 4 bases, there was a span of 7 bases. CDR3 bases: TGTGCCAGCAGCGTGGGAGAGTACAATGAGCAGTTCTTC. Translated, it gives CASSVGEYNEQFF.

The V call is TRBV11-2, the J call TRBJ2-3, with a possible D match to TRBD2 (6 bases). CDR1 and CDR2 from the germline V gene are SGHAT and FQNNGV. CDR3 length: 17 residues. Trimming took 0 bases from V and 0 from J, leaving 13 bases between them. This CDR3 is CASSLDNLASSTDTQYF. Written as DNA, the CDR3 is TGTGCCAGCAGCTTAGATAACCTAGCGTCGAGCACAGATACGCAGTATTTT.

This clone was counted once. The chain recombines TRBV6-5 with TRBJ2-3; TRBD2 matches 8 bases. CDR1 is MNHEY and CDR2 is SVGAGI in the germline V gene. The CDR3 spans 14 residues. The junction had 12 bases not matched to a gene; V was cut back by 5 bases and J by 11 bases. The CDR3 DNA reads TGTGCCAGCAGTGTCGGCGGGGGGCCCTCTCAGCAGTATTTT. Residues: CASSVGGGPSQQYF.

This chain links TRBV9 with TRBJ1-3; 8 bases match TRBD1. After removal of 2 bases from V and 6 bases from J, the junction contained 10 bases not matched to a gene. The CDR3 has 16 amino acids. Germline V gene lookup returns CDR1 SGDLS and CDR2 YYNGEE. The CDR3 is CASSVNPGQGLNTIYF. CDR3 DNA: TGTGCCAGCAGCGTTAACCCAGGACAGGGACTAAACACCATATATTTT.

This clone has a single count. This sequence joins TRBV11-3 and TRBJ2-5; 8 bases align to TRBD2. The V gene's germline CDR1 is SGHNT and CDR2 YENEEA. J gave up 5 bases and V 4 bases, and 3 bases lay outside the gene matches. The CDR3 is 13 amino acids. In nucleotides, the CDR3 is TGTGCCAGCAGCTACTCGGGGGGGGAGACCCAGTACTTC. This codes for CASSYSGGETQYF.

The genes are TRBV11-2 and TRBJ2-1, with D tentatively TRBD2 (7 bases). CDR1 and CDR2 from the germline V gene are SGHAT and FQNNGV. The CDR3 is made up of 17 amino acids. V lost 5 bases and J lost 7, with 24 bases in between. CDR3 sequence: CASSRRGGSGAQNEQFF. The CDR3 nucleotides read TGTGCCAGCAGCCGGAGGGGGGGTAGCGGTGCGCAGAATGAGCAGTTCTTC.

J is TRBJ1-4 and V is TRBV25-1; possibly TRBD1 for D (5 bases). The V gene lost 8 bases and the J gene lost 8 bases, with 18 bases spanning the gap. Germline V lookup: CDR1 MGHDK, CDR2 SYGVNS. CDR3 length: 14 amino acids. CDR3 nucleotide sequence: TGTGCCAGCGGTGGATCCAAATGGGACGAAAAACTGTTTTTT. Translated, it gives CASGGSKWDEKLFF.

The chain uses TRBV28 and TRBJ2-7, with D possibly being TRBD2 (6 bases). The V and J ends lost 8 bases and 5 bases respectively, with 16 bases between them. There are 13 residues in the CDR3. Per germline, CDR1 MDHEN and CDR2 SYDVKM. This CDR3 reads CASFSPGVNEQYF. CDR3 nucleotide sequence: TGTGCCAGCTTTTCCCCGGGGGTTAACGAGCAGTACTTC.

V is TRBV7-2 and J is TRBJ2-4; TRBD2 matches 11 bases. Germline CDR1 is SGHTA and CDR2 is FQGNSA. CDR3 size: 15 residues. The ends lost 6 bases at V and 4 bases at J; junction bases unmatched: 5. The CDR3 DNA reads TGTGCCAGCAGTTCTAGCGGGAGGACAAAAAACATTCAGTACTTC. This gives the protein CASSSSGRTKNIQYF.

The chain joins TRBV19 to TRBJ1-2; 10 bases agree with TRBD1. V shed 4 bases, J shed 0 bases, and the junction held 8 bases outside the gene matches. The germline CDR1 and CDR2 sequences are LNHDA and SQIVND (reference sequence). The CDR3 contains 17 residues. CDR3 in DNA: TGTGCCAGTAGTACCGGGACAGGGGATGTCTCTAACTATGGCTACACCTTC. Amino acids: CASSTGTGDVSNYGYTF.

V usage is TRBV5-1 and J usage is TRBJ2-3; weak D call: TRBD2 (6 bases). This CDR3 comprises 17 residues. With 6 bases removed from V and 2 bases from J, the gap between germline ends came to 22 bases. Germline V gene lookup returns CDR1 SGHRS and CDR2 YFSETQ. The CDR3 loop reads CASKNLGGRRVTDTQYF. The CDR3 region has the DNA TGCGCCAGCAAAAACCTAGGAGGGAGGCGAGTCACAGATACGCAGTATTTT.

CDR3 residues: CASGGFSYEQYF. In DNA, the CDR3 is TGTGCCAGCGGCGGTTTCTCCTACGAGCAGTACTTC. This sequence joins TRBV6-6 and TRBJ2-7; D gene uncertain. The germline V gene encodes CDR1 MNHNY and CDR2 SVGAGI (reference sequence). The V end was cut by 8 bases, the J end by 0 bases, with 8 bases between. The CDR3 runs to 12 residues.

J is TRBJ2-7 and V is TRBV6-5; TRBD1 or TRBD2 may be the D gene (6 bases each). The CDR3 has 16 amino acids. Trimming shortened V by 2 bases and J by 6 bases, and 20 bases separated the two germline ends. Germline V gene sequence: CDR1 MNHEY, CDR2 SVGAGI. The CDR3 DNA reads as TGTGCCAGCAGTTACGGAGGGGGTGGCCCGTTAGGCGAGCAGTACTTC. It yields the protein CASSYGGGGPLGEQYF.